This T cell receptor (beta chain) came from a study of tumor-infiltrating lymphocytes in localized non-small cell lung cancer. Per germline, CDR1 GTSNPN and CDR2 SVGIG (reference sequence). V lost 3 bases, J lost 7 bases, and 6 bases stayed unmatched. The CDR3 is made up of 14 amino acids. In the case of this clone: What it binds is not known.

Repertoires were generated with immunoSEQ multiplex PCR, while TCRdb's copy carries only in-frame clones and drops some. The table shows 8,000 to 9,500 clones, with 77% occurring only once. Overall study findings and caveats: Compared with uninvolved lung, tumors showed higher T cell infiltration by TCRbeta sequencing. Only some patients had TCR sequencing, depending on available tissue. Different pieces of the same tissue were used for each assay.

Sequenced input: lung tumor tissue. This TCR was recovered from a human donor with non-small cell lung cancer. J is TRBJ2-5 and V is TRBV30; 12 bases match TRBD2. The CDR3 loop is CAWRLAGGPGTQYF. The CDR3 bases are TGTGCCTGGAGGCTAGCGGGAGGGCCGGGGACCCAGTACTTC. Using reference TRBV30 and TRBJ2-5 for the parts outside the CDR3, the full variable domain is SQTIHQWPATLVQPVGSPLSLECTVEGTSNPNLYWYRQAAGRGLQLLFYSVGIGQISSEVPQNLSASRPQDRQFILSSKKLLLSDSGFYLCAWRLAGGPGTQYFGPGTRLLVL.